The T cell receptor (beta chain) under discussion was sequenced for a study of cytomegalovirus exposure and HLA in healthy donors. To note about this clone: Its antigen is currently unknown.

In the PCR, 60 Vbeta and 13 Jbeta primers were used. Original handling: There were around 80 million unique TCR beta chains by a later count, and some 10 million of them were shared. Here immunoSEQ multiplex PCR was the method, and the copy in TCRdb shows in-frame clones only, minus some. The D gene and trimming were derived from the DNA, and the V and J assignments and clone size from that table. The repertoire consists of 150,000 to 200,000 clones, with 79% occurring once and the leading ten covering less than 2.5%. Study-level results: In presence/absence analyses, roughly uniform sequencing depth across donors was assumed.

This CDR3 spans 16 amino acids. The germline V gene has CDR1 MNHNS and CDR2 SASEGT. J lost 4 bases, V lost 2 bases, and 6 bases had no gene match. The chain is built from TRBV6-1 and TRBJ1-1, with 11 bases that match TRBD1. Sample: PBMCs. The clonotype comes from a woman in her fifties or sixties in good health and CMV-seronegative. CDR3 sequence: CASSEIVGQGATEAFF. CDR3 DNA: TGTGCCAGCAGTGAAATAGTAGGACAGGGGGCCACTGAAGCTTTCTTT.